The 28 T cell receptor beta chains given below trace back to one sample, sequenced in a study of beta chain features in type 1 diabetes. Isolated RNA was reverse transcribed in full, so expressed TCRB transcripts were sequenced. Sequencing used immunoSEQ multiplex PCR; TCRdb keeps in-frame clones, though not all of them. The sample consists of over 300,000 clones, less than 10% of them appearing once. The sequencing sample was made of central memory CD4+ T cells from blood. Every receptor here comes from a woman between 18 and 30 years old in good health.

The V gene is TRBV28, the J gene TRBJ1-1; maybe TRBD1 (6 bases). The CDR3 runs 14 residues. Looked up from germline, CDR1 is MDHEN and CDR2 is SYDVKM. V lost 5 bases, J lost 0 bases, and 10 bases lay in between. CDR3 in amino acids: CASSTTGLNTEAFF. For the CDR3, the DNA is TGTGCCAGCAGTACCACAGGGCTGAACACTGAAGCTTTCTTT.

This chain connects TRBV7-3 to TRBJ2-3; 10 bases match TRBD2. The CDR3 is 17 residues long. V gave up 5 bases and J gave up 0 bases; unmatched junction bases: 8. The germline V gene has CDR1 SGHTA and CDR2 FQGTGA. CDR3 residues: CASSLSPTSGSTDTQYF. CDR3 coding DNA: TGTGCCAGCAGCCTTAGCCCGACTAGCGGGAGCACAGATACGCAGTATTTT.

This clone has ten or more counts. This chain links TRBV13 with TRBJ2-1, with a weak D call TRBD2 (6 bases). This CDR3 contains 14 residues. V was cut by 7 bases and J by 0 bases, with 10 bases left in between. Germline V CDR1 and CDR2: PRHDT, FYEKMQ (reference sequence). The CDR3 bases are TGTGCCAGCACCCGGGACTTCTCCTACAATGAGCAGTTCTTC. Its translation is CASTRDFSYNEQFF.

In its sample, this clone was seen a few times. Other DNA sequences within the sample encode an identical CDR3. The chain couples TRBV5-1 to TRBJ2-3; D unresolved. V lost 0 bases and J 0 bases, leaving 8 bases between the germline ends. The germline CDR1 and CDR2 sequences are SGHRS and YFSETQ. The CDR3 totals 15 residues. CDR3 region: CASSLARTSTDTQYF. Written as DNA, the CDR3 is TGCGCCAGCAGCTTGGCTAGAACTAGCACAGATACGCAGTATTTT.

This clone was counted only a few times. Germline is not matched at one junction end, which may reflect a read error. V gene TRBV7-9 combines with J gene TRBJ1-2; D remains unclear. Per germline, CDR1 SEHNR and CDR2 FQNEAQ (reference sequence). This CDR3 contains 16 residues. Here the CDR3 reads CASSQVLAGSKYGYTF. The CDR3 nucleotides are TGCGCCAGCAGCCAGGTCCTGGCGGGGTCGAAATATGGCTACACCTTC. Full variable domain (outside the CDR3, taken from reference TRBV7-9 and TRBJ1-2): DTGVSQNPRHKITKRGQNVTFRCDPISEHNRLYWYRQTLGQGPEFLTYFQNEAQLEKSRLLSDRFSAERPKGSFSTLEIQRTEQGDSAMYLCASSQVLAGSKYGYTFGSGTRLTVV.

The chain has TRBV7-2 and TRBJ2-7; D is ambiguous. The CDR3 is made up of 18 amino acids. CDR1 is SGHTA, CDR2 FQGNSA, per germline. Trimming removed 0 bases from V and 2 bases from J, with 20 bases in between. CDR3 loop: CASSLALGGTYSTYEQYF. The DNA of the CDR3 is TGTGCCAGCAGCTTAGCGCTTGGCGGAACATATTCTACCTACGAGCAGTACTTC.

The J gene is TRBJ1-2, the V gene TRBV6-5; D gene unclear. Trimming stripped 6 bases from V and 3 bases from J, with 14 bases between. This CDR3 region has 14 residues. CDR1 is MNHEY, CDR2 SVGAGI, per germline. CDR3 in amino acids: CASSQNPGDYGYTF. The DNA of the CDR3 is TGTGCCAGCAGCCAGAACCCCGGAGACTATGGCTACACCTTC.

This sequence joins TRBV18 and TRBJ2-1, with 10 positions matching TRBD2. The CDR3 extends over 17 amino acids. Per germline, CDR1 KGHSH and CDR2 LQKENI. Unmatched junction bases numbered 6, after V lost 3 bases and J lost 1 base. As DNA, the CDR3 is TGTGCCAGCTCACCGCAACCGGGACTAGCGTCCTACAATGAGCAGTTCTTC. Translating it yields CASSPQPGLASYNEQFF.

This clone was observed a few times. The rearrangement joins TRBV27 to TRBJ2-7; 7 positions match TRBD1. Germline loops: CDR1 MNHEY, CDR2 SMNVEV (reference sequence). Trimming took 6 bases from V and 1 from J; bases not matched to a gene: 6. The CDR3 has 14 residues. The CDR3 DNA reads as TGTGCCAGCAGCCTAGACAGGGAATCCTACGAGCAGTACTTC. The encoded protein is CASSLDRESYEQYF.

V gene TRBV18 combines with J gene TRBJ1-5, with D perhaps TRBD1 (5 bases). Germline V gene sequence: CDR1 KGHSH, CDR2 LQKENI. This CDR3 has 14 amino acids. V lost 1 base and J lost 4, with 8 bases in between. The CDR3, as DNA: TGTGCCAGCTCACCACGCAGGGAAAATCAGCCCCAGCATTTT. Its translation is CASSPRRENQPQHF.

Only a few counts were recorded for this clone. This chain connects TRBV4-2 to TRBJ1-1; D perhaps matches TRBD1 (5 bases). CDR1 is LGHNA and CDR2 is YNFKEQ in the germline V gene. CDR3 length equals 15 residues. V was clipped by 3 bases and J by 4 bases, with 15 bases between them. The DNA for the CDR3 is TGTGCCAGCAGCCAGGCGTCAGGAGGGGCCACTGAAGCTTTCTTT. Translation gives CASSQASGGATEAFF.

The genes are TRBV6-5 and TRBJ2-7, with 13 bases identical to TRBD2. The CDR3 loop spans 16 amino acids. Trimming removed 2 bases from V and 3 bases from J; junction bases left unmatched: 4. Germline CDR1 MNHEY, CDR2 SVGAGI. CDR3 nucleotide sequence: TGTGCCAGCAGTTACGACGGGACTAGCGGGATCTACGAGCAGTACTTC. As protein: CASSYDGTSGIYEQYF.

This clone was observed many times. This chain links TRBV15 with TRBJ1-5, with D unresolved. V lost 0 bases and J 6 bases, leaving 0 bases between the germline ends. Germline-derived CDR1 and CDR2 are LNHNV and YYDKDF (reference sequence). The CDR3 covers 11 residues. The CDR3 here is CATSRDQPQHF. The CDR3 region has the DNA TGTGCCACCAGCAGAGATCAGCCCCAGCATTTT.

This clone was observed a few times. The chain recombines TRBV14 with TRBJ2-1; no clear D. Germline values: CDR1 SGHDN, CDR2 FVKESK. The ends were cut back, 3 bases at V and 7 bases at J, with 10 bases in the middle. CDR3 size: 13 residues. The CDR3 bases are TGTGCCAGCAGCCAGGAATCTCAAAATGAGCAGTTCTTC. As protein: CASSQESQNEQFF.

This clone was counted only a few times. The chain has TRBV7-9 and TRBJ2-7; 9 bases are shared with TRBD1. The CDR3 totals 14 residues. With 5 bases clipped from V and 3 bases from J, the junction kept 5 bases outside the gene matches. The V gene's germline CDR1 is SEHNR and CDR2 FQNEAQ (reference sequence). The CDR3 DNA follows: TGTGCCAGCAGCGGACAGGGGATAGGCTACGAGCAGTACTTC. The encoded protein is CASSGQGIGYEQYF.

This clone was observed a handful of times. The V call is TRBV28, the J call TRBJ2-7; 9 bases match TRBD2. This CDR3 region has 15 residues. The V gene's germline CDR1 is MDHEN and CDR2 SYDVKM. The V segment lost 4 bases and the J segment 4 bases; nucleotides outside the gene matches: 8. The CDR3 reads CASSSLAGPVYEQYF. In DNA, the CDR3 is TGTGCCAGCAGTTCCCTAGCGGGACCGGTTTACGAGCAGTACTTC.

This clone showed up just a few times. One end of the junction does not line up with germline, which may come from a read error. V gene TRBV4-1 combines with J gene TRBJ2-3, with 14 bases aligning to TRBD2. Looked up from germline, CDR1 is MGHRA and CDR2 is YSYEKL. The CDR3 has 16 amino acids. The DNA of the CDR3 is TGCGCCAGCAGACGCGGGACTAGCGGGAGCAGAGATACGCAGTATTTT. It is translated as CASRRGTSGSRDTQYF.

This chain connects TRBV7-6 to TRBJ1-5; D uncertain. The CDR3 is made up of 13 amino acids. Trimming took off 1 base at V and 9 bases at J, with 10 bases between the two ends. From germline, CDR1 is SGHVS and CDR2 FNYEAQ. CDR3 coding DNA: TGTGCCAGCAGCTTAGGCGAGTCGCTGCCCCAGCATTTT. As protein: CASSLGESLPQHF.

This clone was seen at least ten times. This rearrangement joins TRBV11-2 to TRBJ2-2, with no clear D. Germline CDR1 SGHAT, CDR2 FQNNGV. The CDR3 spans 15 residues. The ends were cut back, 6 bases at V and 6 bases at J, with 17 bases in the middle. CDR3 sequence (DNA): TGTGCCAGCAGTCAGACCCTCCCCCTCCCCGGGGAGCTGTTTTTT. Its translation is CASSQTLPLPGELFF.

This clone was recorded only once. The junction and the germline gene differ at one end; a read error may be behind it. CDR3 DNA: TGTGCCAGCAGTTTATCTTCCCAGGGCCCCTGGCTTTTT. Protein product: CASSLSSQGPWLF. This chain links TRBV27 with TRBJ1-4; maybe TRBD1 (5 bases). Germline CDR1 is MNHEY and CDR2 is SMNVEV (reference sequence). CDR3 length equals 13 residues.

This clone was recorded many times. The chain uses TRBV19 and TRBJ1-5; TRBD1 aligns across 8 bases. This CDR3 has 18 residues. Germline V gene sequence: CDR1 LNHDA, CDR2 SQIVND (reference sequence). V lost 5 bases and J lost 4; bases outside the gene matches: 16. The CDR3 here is CASSPRTGIGRVNQPQHF. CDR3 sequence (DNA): TGTGCCAGTAGTCCGCGGACAGGGATAGGTAGGGTGAATCAGCCCCAGCATTTT.

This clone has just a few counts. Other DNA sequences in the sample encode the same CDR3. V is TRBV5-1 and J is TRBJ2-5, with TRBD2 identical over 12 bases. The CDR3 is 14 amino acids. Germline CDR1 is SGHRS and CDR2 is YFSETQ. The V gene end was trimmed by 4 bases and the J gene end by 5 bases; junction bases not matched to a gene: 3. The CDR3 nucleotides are TGCGCCAGCAGCCGACTAGCGGGAGAGGAGACCCAGTACTTC. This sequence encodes CASSRLAGEETQYF.

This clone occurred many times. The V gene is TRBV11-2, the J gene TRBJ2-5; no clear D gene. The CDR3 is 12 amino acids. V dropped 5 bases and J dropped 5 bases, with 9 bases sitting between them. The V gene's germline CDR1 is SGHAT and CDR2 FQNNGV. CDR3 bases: TGTGCCAGCAGCCCCCAGAGGGAGACCCAGTACTTC. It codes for CASSPQRETQYF.

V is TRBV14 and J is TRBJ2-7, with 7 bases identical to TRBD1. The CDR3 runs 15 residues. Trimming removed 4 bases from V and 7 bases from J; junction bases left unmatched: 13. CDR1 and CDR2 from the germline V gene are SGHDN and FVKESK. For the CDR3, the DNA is TGTGCCAGCAGCCCTCGGACAGGTGCCTTGGGAGAGCAGTACTTC. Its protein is CASSPRTGALGEQYF.

Written as DNA, the CDR3 is TGTGCCAGTAGTCGACGAGCCAAAACAGGGCTCGGCTATGGCTACACCTTC. Residues: CASSRRAKTGLGYGYTF. This rearrangement joins TRBV19 to TRBJ1-2; a possible D gene is TRBD1 (6 bases). Trimming pared 5 bases from V and 4 bases from J, leaving 23 bases between. CDR1 and CDR2 from the germline V gene are LNHDA and SQIVND (reference sequence). The CDR3 extends over 17 amino acids.

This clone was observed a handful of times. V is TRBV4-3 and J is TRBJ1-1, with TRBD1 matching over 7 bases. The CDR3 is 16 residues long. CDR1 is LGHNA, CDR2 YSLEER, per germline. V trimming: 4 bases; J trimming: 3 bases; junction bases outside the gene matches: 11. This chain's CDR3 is CASSPQGSALDTEAFF. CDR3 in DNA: TGCGCCAGCAGCCCACAGGGGTCCGCCTTGGACACTGAAGCTTTCTTT.

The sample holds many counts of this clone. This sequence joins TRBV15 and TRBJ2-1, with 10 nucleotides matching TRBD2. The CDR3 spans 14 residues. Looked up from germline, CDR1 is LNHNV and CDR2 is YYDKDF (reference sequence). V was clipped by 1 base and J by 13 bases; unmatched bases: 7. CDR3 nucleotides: TGTGCCACCAGCAGAGCCGGGACTAGCGTCGAACAGTTCTTC. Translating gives CATSRAGTSVEQFF.

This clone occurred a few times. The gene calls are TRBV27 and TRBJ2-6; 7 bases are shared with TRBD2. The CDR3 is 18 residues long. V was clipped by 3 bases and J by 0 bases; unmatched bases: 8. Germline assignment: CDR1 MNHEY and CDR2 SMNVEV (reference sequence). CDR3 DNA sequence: TGTGCCAGCAGTTTTGTTGAGGGGAGGGGCTCTGGGGCCAACGTCCTGACTTTC. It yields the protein CASSFVEGRGSGANVLTF.